This paragraph covers one TCR beta chain sequence. The J segment lost 5 bases and the V segment lost 7 bases, leaving 5 bases of the junction unmatched. The CDR3 extends over 15 amino acids. The sample originates from a study of T-cell reconstitution after alpha-beta-depleted transplantation in children. As it was prepared, the TCRbeta library received unique molecular identifiers. TCRdb reprocessed the PCR reads via MiXCR and lists one record per CDR3 protein. This sample has approximately 1,000,000 distinct CDR3 sequences, with about 26% found just once. The specimen comprised PBMCs, mostly from graft donor cells, sampled 360 days after TCRalphabeta/CD19-depleted stem cell transplant. This receptor was obtained from a boy under three years old who had a stem cell transplant for SCID, so the T cells may come from the graft donor. This chain connects TRBV12-3 or TRBV12-4 to TRBJ2-3; 14 bases line up with TRBD2. The CDR3 DNA reads as TGTGCCAGCAAAGAAGGGACTAGCGGGGGAGATACGCAGTATTTT. It yields the protein CASKEGTSGGDTQYF.